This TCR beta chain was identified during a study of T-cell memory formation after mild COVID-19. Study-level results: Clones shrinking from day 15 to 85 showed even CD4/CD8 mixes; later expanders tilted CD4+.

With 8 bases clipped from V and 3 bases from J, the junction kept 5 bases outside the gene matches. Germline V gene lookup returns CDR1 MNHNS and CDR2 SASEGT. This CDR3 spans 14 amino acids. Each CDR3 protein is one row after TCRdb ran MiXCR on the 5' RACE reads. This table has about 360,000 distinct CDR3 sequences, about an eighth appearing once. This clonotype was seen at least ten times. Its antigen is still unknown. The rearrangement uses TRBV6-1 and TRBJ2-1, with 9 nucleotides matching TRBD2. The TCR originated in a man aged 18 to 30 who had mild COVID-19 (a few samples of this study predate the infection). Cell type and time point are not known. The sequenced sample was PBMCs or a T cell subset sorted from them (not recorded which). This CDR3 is CASPRGGGYNEQFF. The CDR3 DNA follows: TGTGCCAGCCCGCGCGGGGGGGGCTACAATGAGCAGTTCTTC.